The TCR beta chain under discussion was sequenced for a study of blood T cell repertoires in COVID-19. Per the original data handling: Estimation of nucleated cell counts relied on the amplification of reference gene primers. Sequenced by immunoSEQ multiplex PCR; TCRdb stores in-frame clones only, minus some. V and J calls and clone size are given by that table; D and trimming were obtained from the DNA. The table shows about 58,000 clones, with around 93% occurring only once. The CDR3 runs to 15 residues. The ends lost 3 bases at V and 2 bases at J; junction bases unmatched: 6. Germline V gives CDR1 LGHDT, CDR2 YNNKEL (reference sequence).

The rearrangement uses TRBV3-1 (or the pseudogene TRBV3-2) and TRBJ2-7, with 8 bases lining up with TRBD1. The specimen was peripheral blood. The clonotype was recovered from a man between 50 and 59 years old with active COVID-19. CDR3 bases: TGTGCCAGCAGCCACCCGGGACAGGCCACCTACGAGCAGTACTTC. Translation: CASSHPGQATYEQYF.